The entry below describes one TCR beta chain. Its target antigen remains unknown. No much larger clone is present one base from it, and per-base qualities are unavailable. TCRbeta CDR3 regions were amplified from genomic DNA using the immunoSEQ Assay, a bias-controlled multiplex PCR. The authors processed their data as follows. The number of nucleated cells in each sample was estimated by amplification of reference gene primers within the assay. To quantify the absolute abundance of each unique TCRbeta CDR3 rearrangement, sequence reads were collapsed and filtered. For each sample, productive Simpson clonality was calculated by taking the square root of Simpson's diversity index across productive rearrangements. TCRdb took this table from immuneACCESS and kept in-frame rearrangements with V and J called. Such tables lack part of the clones; where checked against another copy, unresolved V genes explain under half of the gap, and the rest is unexplained. From that table come the V and J calls and clone size; the DNA was used to work out D and trimming. The sample profile shows over 250,000 clones; roughly 91% of them were found once. The ten top clones hold about 0.99% of the sample.

The data derive from a study of blood T cell repertoires in COVID-19 (TCRdb year 2020). Concerning the study at large: Collaborator samples came from the United States, Italy and Spain and covered acute and convalescent phases of COVID-19. The material from the prospective study consisted of cDNA or gDNA derived from T cells, B-cell-depleted T cells, or PBMCs. Deeply sampled blood TCRbeta repertoires from subjects exposed to, actively infected with, or recovered from COVID-19 were included in the dataset. The repertoires were released in a freely available public database intended as a resource for research on the immune response to SARS-CoV-2. The samples were drawn from the first 160 participants of the ongoing ImmuneRACE study and from roughly 1,300 subjects provided by 6 global collaborators. A de-identified subject ID, COVID-19 status, age in years and sex were almost always included in the sample metadata. Where available, HLA class I and class II types were obtained from metadata supplied by the sample provider rather than from assay-based typing.

Here is what the overall study found, with its caveats: The quantity of clinical and demographic metadata differed by source and by participant and was supplied without curation.

The CDR3 spans 16 residues, from the cysteine through the phenylalanine. Only the CDR3 DNA is retained, 48 bases long and in frame from the first base. From the germline V gene, CDR1 is SGHDN and CDR2 is FVKESK. Compared with germline, V lacks 1 base and J lacks 6 bases; bases without a gene match: 12. Another Seattle source contributed samples from volunteer blood donors who had recovered from COVID-19. The collaborating institutions used their own protocols to collect whole blood in K2EDTA tubes. For TCRbeta analysis, collaborators shipped samples in one of three forms: frozen whole blood, isolated PBMCs, or DNA extracted from either of those sample types.

The sequenced material came from peripheral blood. The clonotype comes from a woman aged 40 to 49 who had recovered from COVID-19. Here the chain combines TRBV14 and TRBJ2-7, and 7 bases in between align with TRBD1. CDR3 sequence: CASSQGDRPGLGEQYF. The sequenced DNA is TGTGCCAGCAGCCAAGGGGACAGACCAGGACTGGGCGAGCAGTACTTC. The reference TRBV14 and TRBJ2-7 proteins fill in what lies around the CDR3, so the full variable domain reads EAGVTQFPSHSVIEKGQTVTLRCDPISGHDNLYWYRRVMGKEIKFLLHFVKESKQDESGMPNNRFLAERTGGTYSTLKVQPAELEDSGVYFCASSQGDRPGLGEQYFGPGTRLTVT.